In its sample, the clone carrying this T cell receptor beta chain was seen once. What it binds is unknown. The record originates from a study of OX40 agonist ivuxolimab in advanced cancers. Notes on the study in general: The average count of expanded clones was higher among CD8+ T cells than among CD4+.

The table came from immunoSEQ multiplex PCR; TCRdb's copy has only in-frame clones and leaves some out. The sample holds more than 80,000 clones, 90% to 95% seen once. The clonotype comes from an adult with an advanced solid tumor such as melanoma, head and neck, liver or kidney cancer. Sequences were derived from CD4+ or CD8+ T cells sorted from blood, sampled in a trial of the OX40 agonist ivuxolimab.

The DNA of the CDR3 is TGTGCCAGCAGTCCTTGGGGGGGGTCCTACACTGAAGCTTTCTTT. This sequence encodes CASSPWGGSYTEAFF. The genes are TRBV27 and TRBJ1-1; maybe TRBD1 (5 bases). Germline CDR1 MNHEY, CDR2 SMNVEV (reference sequence). Trimming cost V 5 bases and J 3 bases, with 16 bases left between them. There are 15 residues in the CDR3.